This passage covers 18 T cell receptor beta chains from one sample sequenced in a study of Graves' ophthalmopathy and Graves' hyperthyroidism. Amplifying from RNA transcripts, the study obtained TCR beta CDR3 regions. A first-round RT-PCR used HTBI primers, followed by a second-round multiplex PCR. TCRdb re-called the multiplex PCR reads through MiXCR, storing one row per CDR3 protein. The table shows 300,000 to 350,000 distinct CDR3 sequences, with roughly a sixth occurring only once. Material for sequencing was peripheral blood. These receptors were taken from an adult man with Graves' ophthalmopathy.

This clonotype was seen a few times. J is TRBJ2-5 and V is TRBV6-1; D uncertain. This CDR3 has 9 residues. The V end lost 7 bases, the J end lost 7 bases, and 4 bases lay between the germline ends. Per germline, CDR1 MNHNS and CDR2 SASEGT. This CDR3 is CASTGTQYF. The CDR3 DNA reads as TGTGCCAGCACGGGGACCCAGTACTTC.

In this sample, this clonotype turned up many times. The chain employs TRBV19 and TRBJ1-5; perhaps TRBD1 as D (5 bases). Germline V CDR1 and CDR2: LNHDA, SQIVND (reference sequence). Trimming removed 6 bases at V and 6 bases at J, with 9 bases between. The CDR3 loop spans 12 amino acids. DNA of the CDR3: TGTGCCAGTAGAACAGGTCGTCAGCCCCAGCATTTT. Its protein is CASRTGRQPQHF.

This clonotype was found many times. The rearrangement joins TRBV2 to TRBJ1-5, with D unclear. The CDR3 has 13 residues. Per the germline V gene, CDR1 is SNHLY and CDR2 is FYNNEI. With 6 bases removed from V and 1 base from J, the gap between germline ends came to 7 bases. CDR3 in amino acids: CASRPDSNQPQHF. In DNA, the CDR3 is TGTGCCAGCAGGCCAGACAGCAATCAGCCCCAGCATTTT.

At least ten counts were recorded for this clonotype. The chain is built from TRBV6-2 or TRBV6-3 and TRBJ1-2, with 7 bases fitting TRBD1. Germline V gene lookup returns CDR1 MNHEY and CDR2 SVGEGT. This CDR3 spans 13 amino acids. The ends lost 7 bases at V and 8 bases at J; junction bases unmatched: 10. CDR3 DNA: TGTGCCAGCAAACGAACTGGGACAGTCGGCTACACCTTC. Translated: CASKRTGTVGYTF.

Worth noting for this clonotype: The junction shows a germline mismatch at one end, possibly a read error. The CDR3 DNA follows: TGTGCCAGCAGGTACTTCACGGGGGCTTACGAGCAGTACTTC. It yields the protein CASRYFTGAYEQYF. The chain has TRBV6-5 and TRBJ2-7; D tentatively reads TRBD1 or TRBD2 (6 bases each). This CDR3 is 14 amino acids long. CDR1 is MNHEY and CDR2 is SVGAGI in the germline V gene.

This clonotype was counted between two and nine times. The chain uses TRBV29-1 and TRBJ2-4; TRBD1 matches at 7 bases. Germline loops: CDR1 SQVTM, CDR2 ANQGSEA. The CDR3 consists of 16 residues. Trimming removed 3 bases from V and 8 bases from J; junction bases left unmatched: 16. DNA for the CDR3: TGCAGCGTTGAGGTAGGGCAGGGGGAATTTGGGGACATTCAGTACTTC. As protein: CSVEVGQGEFGDIQYF.

This clonotype was observed many times. The J gene is TRBJ2-7, the V gene TRBV3-1; D gene ambiguous. The germline V gene has CDR1 LGHDT and CDR2 YNNKEL (reference sequence). This CDR3 comprises 15 residues. V lost 1 base and J 1 base, leaving 11 bases between the germline ends. The CDR3 is CASSQVPDPSYEQYF. CDR3 nucleotide sequence: TGTGCCAGCAGCCAAGTCCCGGACCCATCCTACGAGCAGTACTTC.

The V gene is TRBV24-1, the J gene TRBJ2-2; D unclear. Trimming shortened V by 5 bases and J by 3 bases, and 15 bases separated the two germline ends. The CDR3 runs 16 residues. Per the germline V gene, CDR1 is KGHDR and CDR2 is SFDVKD. CDR3 residues: CATSAPFTLDTGELFF. The CDR3 nucleotides are TGTGCCACCAGTGCCCCATTTACCCTCGACACCGGGGAGCTGTTTTTT.

At least ten counts were recorded for this clonotype. The rearrangement links TRBV29-1 to TRBJ2-2; D may be TRBD1 or TRBD2 (6 bases each). Per germline, CDR1 SQVTM and CDR2 ANQGSEA. Trimming removed 6 bases at V and 6 bases at J, with 20 bases between. The CDR3 length is 15 residues. CDR3 sequence (DNA): TGCAGCGTAAGCAGGGGCGGGGTGGACGCCGGGGAGCTGTTTTTT. Translation: CSVSRGGVDAGELFF.

This clonotype appeared many times. The chain couples TRBV5-6 to TRBJ2-5; D could derive from TRBD1 or TRBD2 (6 bases each). Trimming removed 6 bases from V and 5 bases from J, with 11 bases in between. Germline CDR1 and CDR2: SGHDT and YYEEEE. CDR3 length: 12 residues. The DNA of the CDR3 is TGTGCCAGCATCGGGGGCGGCGAGACCCAGTACTTC. It codes for CASIGGGETQYF.

This clonotype has at least ten counts. The chain recombines TRBV30 with TRBJ1-1; 7 nucleotides agree with TRBD1. J was trimmed by 11 bases and V by 2 bases; bases with no gene match: 8. CDR3 length equals 12 residues. The germline gives CDR1 GTSNPN, CDR2 SVGIG (reference sequence). DNA for the CDR3: TGTGCCTGGAGTCCTAGGGGGCAGGTTGCTTTCTTT. Translated, it gives CAWSPRGQVAFF.

The sample holds many counts of this clonotype. The CDR3: CASSLVRGQETQYF. The CDR3 nucleotides read TGCGCCAGCAGCTTGGTGCGGGGTCAAGAGACCCAGTACTTC. The chain links TRBV5-1 to TRBJ2-5, with D tentatively TRBD2 (6 bases). V lost 0 bases and J 2 bases, leaving 8 bases between the germline ends. Germline V CDR1 and CDR2: SGHRS, YFSETQ. The CDR3 has 14 residues.

Ten or more counts support this clonotype. The J gene is TRBJ2-5, the V gene TRBV7-2; TRBD2 agrees at 16 bases. The CDR3 is 16 residues long. J was trimmed by 2 bases and V by 3 bases; bases with no gene match: 0. Germline values: CDR1 SGHTA, CDR2 FQGNSA. In DNA, the CDR3 is TGTGCCAGCAGCTTGGGACTAGCGGGGGGGCAAGAGACCCAGTACTTC. Amino acids: CASSLGLAGGQETQYF.

The chain has TRBV12-3 or TRBV12-4 and TRBJ1-1; D unresolved. CDR3 length: 12 amino acids. Trimming removed 3 bases at V and 12 bases at J, with 14 bases between. This CDR3 reads CASSFGEKGPFF. The CDR3, as DNA: TGTGCCAGCAGTTTTGGGGAAAAGGGCCCTTTCTTT.

In this sample, this clonotype turned up many times. The chain recombines TRBV7-2 with TRBJ2-7; TRBD2 agrees at 8 bases. CDR3 size: 15 residues. J lost 1 base, V lost 5 bases, and 7 bases had no gene match. Germline assignment: CDR1 SGHTA and CDR2 FQGNSA. The DNA for the CDR3 is TGTGCCAGCAGCCTTACTAGCGGTCATTCCTACGAGCAGTACTTC. It is translated as CASSLTSGHSYEQYF.

This clonotype was recorded at least ten times. The gene calls are TRBV9 and TRBJ2-7; D is unresolved. Germline V gene lookup returns CDR1 SGDLS and CDR2 YYNGEE. There are 15 residues in the CDR3. Trimming removed 2 bases from V and 0 bases from J, with 12 bases in between. In DNA form, the CDR3 reads TGTGCCAGCAGCGTGGACCCACTTGCCTCCTACGAGCAGTACTTC. It encodes CASSVDPLASYEQYF. The full variable domain, with the rest looked up from reference TRBV9 and TRBJ2-7, is DSGVTQTPKHLITATGQRVTLRCSPRSGDLSVYWYQQSLDQGLQFLIQYYNGEERAKGNILERFSAQQFPDLHSELNLSSLELGDSALYFCASSVDPLASYEQYFGPGTRLTVT.

Many counts were recorded for this clonotype. The chain recombines TRBV20-1 with TRBJ2-7; 9 nucleotides align to TRBD1. The CDR3 is 14 amino acids. CDR1 is DFQATT and CDR2 is SNEGSKA in the germline V gene (reference sequence). J gave up 4 bases and V 2 bases, and 6 bases lay outside the gene matches. The CDR3 is CSARPGTGTYEQYF. CDR3 in DNA: TGCAGTGCTAGACCCGGGACAGGGACATACGAGCAGTACTTC.

This clonotype was observed at least ten times. At one end, the junction sequence differs from germline, possibly due to a read error. J is TRBJ1-2 and V is TRBV12-3 or TRBV12-4; 11 bases fit TRBD1. The CDR3 covers 15 residues. CDR3: CTSSFYGQGAKGYTF. CDR3 bases: TGTACCAGCAGTTTTTATGGACAGGGGGCGAAAGGCTACACCTTC.